This T cell receptor (beta chain) came from a study of T cells in Graves' hyperthyroidism and ophthalmopathy. Study-level results: Researchers report that a 13 V-J model separated ophthalmopathy from stable hyperthyroidism.

This clonotype appeared many times. No antigen is known for it. With 5 bases clipped from V and 12 bases from J, the junction kept 7 bases outside the gene matches. Per the germline V gene, CDR1 is SGHTA and CDR2 is FQGNSA. The CDR3 sequence is 13 residues long. Amplification yielded TCR beta CDR3 regions, with RNA transcripts as the source. The HTBI primer set drove a first-round RT-PCR of the TCR CDR3. TCRdb re-derived calls from the multiplex PCR reads in MiXCR, one entry per CDR3 protein. Among around 610,000 distinct CDR3 sequences listed, roughly 15% were seen once. Disease lasting under 3 months, a NOSPECS grade of at least 4, and a Clinical Activity Score of at least 3 were features of the ophthalmopathy patients. Each diagnosis drew on symptoms, thyroxine, TRAb, thyroid ultrasound and orbital computed tomography findings.

This receptor was taken from a woman in her thirties or forties with Graves' ophthalmopathy. The chain links TRBV7-2 to TRBJ2-6; TRBD1 aligns across 7 bases. Sequencing input: blood. This CDR3 is CASSLGQAAVLTF. The CDR3 nucleotides read TGTGCCAGCAGCCTAGGACAGGCAGCCGTCCTGACTTTC.